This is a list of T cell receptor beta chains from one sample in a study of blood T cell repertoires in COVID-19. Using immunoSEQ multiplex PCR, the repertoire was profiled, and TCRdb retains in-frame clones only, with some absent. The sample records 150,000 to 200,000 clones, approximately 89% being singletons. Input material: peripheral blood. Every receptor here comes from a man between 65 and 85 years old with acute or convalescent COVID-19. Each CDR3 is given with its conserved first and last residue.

cdr3_aa: CASSRENLAKNIQYF; j_call: TRBJ2-4; v_call: TRBV7-2
cdr3_aa: CASSLTGSGNTIYF; j_call: TRBJ1-3; v_call: TRBV4-3
cdr3_aa: CASSVGSSYNSPLHF; j_call: TRBJ1-6; v_call: TRBV9
cdr3_aa: CAISPSSDTQYF; j_call: TRBJ2-3; v_call: TRBV10-3
cdr3_aa: CASSLPPGLEKYF; j_call: TRBJ2-7; v_call: TRBV27
cdr3_aa: CASSTVQNYGYTF; j_call: TRBJ1-2; v_call: TRBV19
cdr3_aa: CASSPWGLGEPQHF; j_call: TRBJ1-5; v_call: TRBV7-2
cdr3_aa: CAISDGNQPQHF; j_call: TRBJ1-5; v_call: TRBV10-3
cdr3_aa: CASARWNTEAFF; j_call: TRBJ1-1; v_call: TRBV28
cdr3_aa: CASSAYNEQFF; j_call: TRBJ2-1; v_call: TRBV7-8
cdr3_aa: CASSVHSGDKTGELFF; j_call: TRBJ2-2; v_call: TRBV4-2
cdr3_aa: CASSTLQGSFIYGYTF; j_call: TRBJ1-2; v_call: TRBV19
cdr3_aa: CASSLTSGTSQQYF; j_call: TRBJ2-7; v_call: TRBV7-3
cdr3_aa: CASSPTGGRSEAFF; j_call: TRBJ1-1; v_call: TRBV7-3
cdr3_aa: CASKPRGGAVRTAEAFF; j_call: TRBJ1-1; v_call: TRBV19
cdr3_aa: CASSLGTSSETQYF; j_call: TRBJ2-5; v_call: TRBV5-1
cdr3_aa: CASSEESYFTSGIPYEQYF; j_call: TRBJ2-7; v_call: TRBV2
cdr3_aa: CASSNVASGTYEQYF; j_call: TRBJ2-7; v_call: TRBV19
cdr3_aa: CSAGGVNTEAFF; j_call: TRBJ1-1; v_call: TRBV29-1
cdr3_aa: CASRRGGGENTEAFF; j_call: TRBJ1-1; v_call: TRBV5-4
cdr3_aa: CASSLSRGGAVSEKETQYF; j_call: TRBJ2-5; v_call: TRBV5-8
cdr3_aa: CASSSGQQETQYF; j_call: TRBJ2-5; v_call: TRBV2
cdr3_aa: CASSLIGGTREKLFF; j_call: TRBJ1-4; v_call: TRBV28
cdr3_aa: CASSQGGRGVYGYTF; j_call: TRBJ1-2; v_call: TRBV4-2
cdr3_aa: CASREQGAGYGYTF; j_call: TRBJ1-2; v_call: TRBV2
cdr3_aa: CASSLRQGPTEAFF; j_call: TRBJ1-1; v_call: TRBV5-4
cdr3_aa: CASGSGGPPDYEQYF; j_call: TRBJ2-7; v_call: TRBV12-5